This record covers a single T cell receptor (beta chain). Its antigen is undetermined. Since all of the isolated RNA was reverse transcribed, expressed TCRB transcripts were what got sequenced. TCRdb's table, derived via immunoSEQ multiplex PCR, lists solely in-frame clones and lacks some. The repertoire holds hundreds of thousands of clones, with around 15% as singletons. This sample stems from a study of beta chain features in type 1 diabetes. Study-level results: Patients with Type 1 diabetes showed moderately but significantly shorter TCRB CDR3s in all four CD4+ subsets.

This CDR3 comprises 15 residues. Germline CDR1 and CDR2: GTSNPN and SVGIG (reference sequence). The junction had 7 bases not matched to a gene; V was cut back by 0 bases and J by 7 bases. The sequenced sample was naive CD4+ T cells from blood. This receptor was obtained from a man aged 18 to 30 with type 1 diabetes. The rearrangement uses TRBV30 and TRBJ2-5; 11 bases are a match to TRBD2. CDR3 sequence: CAWSVTSGVLGTQYF. The CDR3 region has the DNA TGTGCCTGGAGTGTGACTAGCGGGGTGCTCGGGACCCAGTACTTC. The full variable domain, rest sourced from reference TRBV30 and TRBJ2-5, is SQTIHQWPATLVQPVGSPLSLECTVEGTSNPNLYWYRQAAGRGLQLLFYSVGIGQISSEVPQNLSASRPQDRQFILSSKKLLLSDSGFYLCAWSVTSGVLGTQYFGPGTRLLVL.